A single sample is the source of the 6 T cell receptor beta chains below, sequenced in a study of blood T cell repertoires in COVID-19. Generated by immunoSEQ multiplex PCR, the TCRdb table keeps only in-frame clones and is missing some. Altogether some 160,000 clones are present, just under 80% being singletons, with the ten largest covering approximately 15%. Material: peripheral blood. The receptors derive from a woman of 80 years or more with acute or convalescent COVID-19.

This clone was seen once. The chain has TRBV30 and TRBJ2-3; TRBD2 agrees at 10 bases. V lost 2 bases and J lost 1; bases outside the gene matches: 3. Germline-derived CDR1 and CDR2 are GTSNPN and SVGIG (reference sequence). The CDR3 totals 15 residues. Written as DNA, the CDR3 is TGTGCCTGGAGTACTGGGACTAGCGGCACAGATACGCAGTATTTT. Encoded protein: CAWSTGTSGTDTQYF.

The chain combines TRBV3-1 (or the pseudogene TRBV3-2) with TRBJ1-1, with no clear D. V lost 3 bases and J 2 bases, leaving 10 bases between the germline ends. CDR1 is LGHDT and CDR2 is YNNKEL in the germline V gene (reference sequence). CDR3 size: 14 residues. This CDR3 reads CASSQVEGNTEAFF. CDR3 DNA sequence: TGTGCCAGCAGCCAGGTCGAGGGAAACACTGAAGCTTTCTTT.

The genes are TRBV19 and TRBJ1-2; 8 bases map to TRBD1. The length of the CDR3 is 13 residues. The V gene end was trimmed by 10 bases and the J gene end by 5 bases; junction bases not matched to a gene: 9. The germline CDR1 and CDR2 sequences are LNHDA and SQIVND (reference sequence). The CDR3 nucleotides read TGTGCCACCAAGGGGACAGGACGATATGGCTACACCTTC. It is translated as CATKGTGRYGYTF.

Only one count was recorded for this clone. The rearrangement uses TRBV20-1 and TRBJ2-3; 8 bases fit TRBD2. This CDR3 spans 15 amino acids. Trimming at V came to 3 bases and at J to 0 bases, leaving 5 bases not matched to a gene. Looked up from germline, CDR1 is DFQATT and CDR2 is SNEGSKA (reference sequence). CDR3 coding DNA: TGCAGTGCTAGTAAGGCTAGCGGGAGCACAGATACGCAGTATTTT. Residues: CSASKASGSTDTQYF.

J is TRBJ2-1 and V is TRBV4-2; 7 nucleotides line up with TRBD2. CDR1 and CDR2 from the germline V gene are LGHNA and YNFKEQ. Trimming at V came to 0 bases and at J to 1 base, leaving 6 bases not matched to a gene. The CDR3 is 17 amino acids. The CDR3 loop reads CASSQDLTGGSYNEQFF. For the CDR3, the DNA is TGTGCCAGCAGCCAAGATCTCACGGGAGGATCCTACAATGAGCAGTTCTTC.

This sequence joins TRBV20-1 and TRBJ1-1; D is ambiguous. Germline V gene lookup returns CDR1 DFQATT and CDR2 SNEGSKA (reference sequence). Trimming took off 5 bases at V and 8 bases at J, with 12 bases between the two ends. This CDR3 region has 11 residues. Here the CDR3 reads CSAAAHLEAFF. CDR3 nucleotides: TGCAGTGCTGCCGCCCACTTAGAAGCTTTCTTT.